These T cell receptor beta chains were read from a single sample in a study of sequential checkpoint blockade in melanoma. Method: immunoSEQ multiplex PCR; TCRdb's copy keeps in-frame clones and lacks some. Of about 13,000 clones listed, roughly a fifth are singletons. This specimen consisted of tumor tissue (inferred from file names), obtained from a patient given nivolumab and ipilimumab in sequence. Every receptor here comes from a human donor with melanoma. Both conserved end residues are part of each CDR3. Fields, in order: CDR3 DNA, CDR3 protein, V gene, D gene, clone size, J gene. A D gene is named only where the DNA matches it firmly. Size is stated for part of the rows, as once, few or many counts, or as a class when the clone is expanded.

cdr3_nt: TGTGCCAGCAGCTTGCCCGCTTCGGGCTATGGCTACACCTTC
cdr3_aa: CASSLPASGYGYTF
v_call: TRBV11-3
d_call: .
clone_size: many
j_call: TRBJ1-2

cdr3_nt: TGTGCCAGCAGGTATAGGGGTCACACTAGCACAGATACGCAGTATTTT
cdr3_aa: CASRYRGHTSTDTQYF
v_call: TRBV11-3
d_call: .
clone_size: many
j_call: TRBJ2-3

cdr3_nt: TGTGCCAGCTCACGGCAGGGGAATGAAAAACTGTTTTTT
cdr3_aa: CASSRQGNEKLFF
v_call: TRBV18
d_call: .
clone_size: few
j_call: TRBJ1-4

cdr3_nt: TGTGCCAGCAGTTACTTAGGGTTGGGCCAGCCCCAGCATTTT
cdr3_aa: CASSYLGLGQPQHF
v_call: TRBV6-8
d_call: .
clone_size: .
j_call: TRBJ1-5

cdr3_nt: TGTGCCAGCAGTTTGGGACCGGCCTATGGCTACACCTTC
cdr3_aa: CASSLGPAYGYTF
v_call: TRBV28
d_call: .
clone_size: few
j_call: TRBJ1-2

cdr3_nt: TGTGCCAGCAGTTATAGGGCAGCCCTACAGTATGGCTACACCTTC
cdr3_aa: CASSYRAALQYGYTF
v_call: TRBV6-8
d_call: .
clone_size: .
j_call: TRBJ1-2

cdr3_nt: TGCAGCGGGGTGGACGGTACGAGCACAGATACGCAGTATTTT
cdr3_aa: CSGVDGTSTDTQYF
v_call: TRBV29-1
d_call: .
clone_size: .
j_call: TRBJ2-3

cdr3_nt: TGTGCCAGCAGTTTCCTGGCCACTGGAAACACCATATATTTT
cdr3_aa: CASSFLATGNTIYF
v_call: TRBV28
d_call: .
clone_size: .
j_call: TRBJ1-3

cdr3_nt: TGTGCCAGCAGGGGCCAGGCGGGAGAGACCCAGTACTTC
cdr3_aa: CASRGQAGETQYF
v_call: TRBV6-8
d_call: .
clone_size: few
j_call: TRBJ2-5

cdr3_nt: TGTGCCAGCAGCTCGGGCGTAGGAAACACCATATATTTT
cdr3_aa: CASSSGVGNTIYF
v_call: TRBV6-8
d_call: .
clone_size: few
j_call: TRBJ1-3

cdr3_nt: TGTGCCAGCACCTCACCGGGACAGGGGGCTGATGAAAAACTGTTTTTT
cdr3_aa: CASTSPGQGADEKLFF
v_call: TRBV28
d_call: TRBD1
clone_size: few
j_call: TRBJ1-4

cdr3_nt: TGTGCCAGCAGCTTAGCCCAGGGTTGGGAGCTGTTTTTT
cdr3_aa: CASSLAQGWELFF
v_call: TRBV5-2
d_call: .
clone_size: few
j_call: TRBJ2-2

cdr3_nt: TGTGCCAGCAGTTACTGGACACCCAATCAGCCCCAGCATTTT
cdr3_aa: CASSYWTPNQPQHF
v_call: TRBV6-8
d_call: .
clone_size: .
j_call: TRBJ1-5

cdr3_nt: TGCGCCAGCAGCCAAGGGCGAGCAACACACACTGAAGCTTTCTTT
cdr3_aa: CASSQGRATHTEAFF
v_call: TRBV23-1
d_call: .
clone_size: .
j_call: TRBJ1-1

cdr3_nt: TGCGCCAGCAGCTTCTCGGGGGCCAGCACAGATACGCAGTATTTT
cdr3_aa: CASSFSGASTDTQYF
v_call: TRBV5-1
d_call: .
clone_size: once
j_call: TRBJ2-3

cdr3_nt: .
cdr3_aa: CASQWGQGNTDTQYF
v_call: TRBV7-5
d_call: .
clone_size: few
j_call: TRBJ2-3

cdr3_nt: TGCGCCAGCAGGCCCGACCCGGAGAACACTGAAGCTTTCTTT
cdr3_aa: CASRPDPENTEAFF
v_call: TRBV5-1
d_call: .
clone_size: .
j_call: TRBJ1-1

cdr3_nt: TGTGCCAGCAGCTTACCGGGACTAGGATACGAGCAGTACTTC
cdr3_aa: CASSLPGLGYEQYF
v_call: TRBV11-3
d_call: TRBD2
clone_size: many
j_call: TRBJ2-7

cdr3_nt: TGTGCCAGCAGCCAAGGGACAGTGAACACTGAAGCTTTCTTT
cdr3_aa: CASSQGTVNTEAFF
v_call: TRBV11-3
d_call: TRBD1
clone_size: many
j_call: TRBJ1-1

cdr3_nt: TGTGCCAGCTCTCCTTGGACTGACACTGAAGCTTTCTTT
cdr3_aa: CASSPWTDTEAFF
v_call: TRBV18
d_call: .
clone_size: few
j_call: TRBJ1-1

cdr3_nt: TGTGCCAGCAGTTACTCGTTAGGAAACCCAGATACGCAGTATTTT
cdr3_aa: CASSYSLGNPDTQYF
v_call: TRBV6-8
d_call: .
clone_size: few
j_call: TRBJ2-3

cdr3_nt: TGTGCCAGCAGCTTATACAGACGCACCATATATTTT
cdr3_aa: CASSLYRRTIYF
v_call: TRBV9
d_call: .
clone_size: few
j_call: TRBJ1-3

cdr3_nt: TGTGCCAGCAGCGTCGGGGACTCCCGCCACGAGCAGTACTTC
cdr3_aa: CASSVGDSRHEQYF
v_call: TRBV9
d_call: .
clone_size: medium-sized
j_call: TRBJ2-7

cdr3_nt: TGTGCCATCAAATTGGGACAGGGGAATTTTAATGAAGCTTTCTTT
cdr3_aa: CAIKLGQGNFNEAFF
v_call: TRBV6-8
d_call: TRBD1
clone_size: .
j_call: TRBJ1-1

cdr3_nt: TGTGCCAGCAGTGAAGGGTTGCCTCCCCAGCATTTT
cdr3_aa: CASSEGLPPQHF
v_call: TRBV2
d_call: .
clone_size: .
j_call: TRBJ1-5

cdr3_nt: TGTGCCATCAGTGAGGCCGGCAGCTCTGGAAACACCATATATTTT
cdr3_aa: CAISEAGSSGNTIYF
v_call: TRBV10-3
d_call: .
clone_size: few
j_call: TRBJ1-3

cdr3_nt: TGTGCCAGCCACTTACAGGGGGGGAATTATGGCTACACCTTC
cdr3_aa: CASHLQGGNYGYTF
v_call: TRBV19
d_call: TRBD1
clone_size: .
j_call: TRBJ1-2

cdr3_nt: TGCGCCAGCAGCTCGGGACAGGGGAACACTGAAGCTTTCTTT
cdr3_aa: CASSSGQGNTEAFF
v_call: TRBV5-1
d_call: TRBD1
clone_size: medium-sized
j_call: TRBJ1-1

cdr3_nt: TGTGCCAGTCAATTTAACCTGGGCACTGAAGCTTTCTTT
cdr3_aa: CASQFNLGTEAFF
v_call: TRBV6-8
d_call: .
clone_size: .
j_call: TRBJ1-1

cdr3_nt: TGTGCCAGCAGCTTGGGGTTATGGGGTCAGCCCCAGCATTTT
cdr3_aa: CASSLGLWGQPQHF
v_call: TRBV11-3
d_call: .
clone_size: few
j_call: TRBJ1-5

cdr3_nt: TGCGCCAGCAGCACCACCGGGACTCCACAAGAGACCCAGTACTTC
cdr3_aa: CASSTTGTPQETQYF
v_call: TRBV5-1
d_call: .
clone_size: .
j_call: TRBJ2-5

cdr3_nt: TGTGCCAGCTCGGGCCGGACAGGGAGATACACCGGGGAGCTGTTTTTT
cdr3_aa: CASSGRTGRYTGELFF
v_call: TRBV9
d_call: TRBD1
clone_size: many
j_call: TRBJ2-2

cdr3_nt: TGTGCCAGCAGCTCGGAGACGGGACTAGCGGGAGGGAGAGATACGCAGTATTTT
cdr3_aa: CASSSETGLAGGRDTQYF
v_call: TRBV11-3
d_call: TRBD2
clone_size: .
j_call: TRBJ2-3

cdr3_nt: TGTGCCAGCAGTTTCGTTGGCAGCTTCTTCTCTGGAAACACCATATATTTT
cdr3_aa: CASSFVGSFFSGNTIYF
v_call: TRBV28
d_call: .
clone_size: .
j_call: TRBJ1-3

cdr3_nt: TGTGCCAGCAGTTCACACCTCAGGCGGCCTGAAGGGGCAGATACGCAGTATTTT
cdr3_aa: CASSSHLRRPEGADTQYF
v_call: TRBV6-8
d_call: .
clone_size: few
j_call: TRBJ2-3

cdr3_nt: TGTGCCAGCAGCGACCTCCCCTACGAGCAGTACTTC
cdr3_aa: CASSDLPYEQYF
v_call: TRBV6-8
d_call: .
clone_size: many
j_call: TRBJ2-7

cdr3_nt: TGTGCCAGCAGCTTATACAGGGGGCAACTCCCCAATGAGCAGTTCTTC
cdr3_aa: CASSLYRGQLPNEQFF
v_call: TRBV11-3
d_call: TRBD1
clone_size: few
j_call: TRBJ2-1

cdr3_nt: TGTGCCTGGAGGGGGGACAGCTACGAGCAGTACTTC
cdr3_aa: CAWRGDSYEQYF
v_call: TRBV30
d_call: TRBD1
clone_size: .
j_call: TRBJ2-7

cdr3_nt: TGCGCCAGCAGCTTGTCGGGAGGGACTGGCCAAGAGACCCAGTACTTC
cdr3_aa: CASSLSGGTGQETQYF
v_call: TRBV5-1
d_call: TRBD2
clone_size: .
j_call: TRBJ2-5

cdr3_nt: TGTGCCAGCTCACTAGGTCAGGTCCTCACTGAAGCTTTCTTT
cdr3_aa: CASSLGQVLTEAFF
v_call: TRBV18
d_call: .
clone_size: once
j_call: TRBJ1-1

cdr3_nt: TGTGCCAGCAGCGATGGGAAGGGACAGCGCTATGGCTACACCTTC
cdr3_aa: CASSDGKGQRYGYTF
v_call: TRBV9
d_call: TRBD1
clone_size: .
j_call: TRBJ1-2

cdr3_nt: TGCGCCAGCAGCTCGCTCCGGGACAGGCTCTACAATGAGCAGTTCTTC
cdr3_aa: CASSSLRDRLYNEQFF
v_call: TRBV5-1
d_call: TRBD1
clone_size: once
j_call: TRBJ2-1

cdr3_nt: TGTGCCAGCAGTGCCTATTGGGCAGGGGGCGGGGACGAGCAGTACTTC
cdr3_aa: CASSAYWAGGGDEQYF
v_call: TRBV6-8
d_call: TRBD1
clone_size: few
j_call: TRBJ2-7

cdr3_nt: TGTGCCAGTAGTATAGCTGGCCTCTACGAGCAGTACTTC
cdr3_aa: CASSIAGLYEQYF
v_call: TRBV19
d_call: .
clone_size: .
j_call: TRBJ2-7

cdr3_nt: TGTGCCAGCAGCCTCACTACGGGACATAACACACAAGCTTTCTTT
cdr3_aa: CASSLTTGHNTQAFF
v_call: TRBV11-3
d_call: .
clone_size: .
j_call: TRBJ1-1

cdr3_nt: TGTGCCAGCAGTTACGCGGGGCGGGACGAGCAGTACTTC
cdr3_aa: CASSYAGRDEQYF
v_call: TRBV6-8
d_call: .
clone_size: few
j_call: TRBJ2-7

cdr3_nt: TGCGCCAGCAGCTTGGTTGGGACAGGGCCATATGGCTACACCTTC
cdr3_aa: CASSLVGTGPYGYTF
v_call: TRBV5-1
d_call: TRBD1
clone_size: once
j_call: TRBJ1-2

cdr3_nt: TGTGCCAGCAGCCCTAACGGGAGGGTGGCTGAGCAGTTCTTC
cdr3_aa: CASSPNGRVAEQFF
v_call: TRBV14
d_call: TRBD2
clone_size: .
j_call: TRBJ2-1

cdr3_nt: TGTGCCAGCAGCCCCCACCTAGCGGGAGGTGGGCCCCAAGAGACCCAGTACTTC
cdr3_aa: CASSPHLAGGGPQETQYF
v_call: TRBV12-1
d_call: .
clone_size: .
j_call: TRBJ2-5

cdr3_nt: TGTGCCAGCAGTCGGCGTCGTGGCAGGGGTACTGAAGCTTTCTTT
cdr3_aa: CASSRRRGRGTEAFF
v_call: TRBV6-8
d_call: .
clone_size: few
j_call: TRBJ1-1

cdr3_nt: TGTGCCAGCAGCTCCCTCCGGACTGAGCGGTACCAAGAGACCCAGTACTTC
cdr3_aa: CASSSLRTERYQETQYF
v_call: TRBV11-3
d_call: .
clone_size: few
j_call: TRBJ2-5

cdr3_nt: TGTGCCAGCAGCTTAATGGCTGGGAGGGGCTACGAGCAGTACTTC
cdr3_aa: CASSLMAGRGYEQYF
v_call: TRBV11-3
d_call: TRBD2
clone_size: many
j_call: TRBJ2-7